This T cell receptor (beta chain) stems from a study of Tregs in tolerant kidney transplant recipients. Profiling relied on immunoSEQ multiplex PCR, and the TCRdb table lists in-frame clones only, not all of them. The table shows approximately 81,000 clones, with roughly 90% occurring only once. With 4 bases removed from V and 0 bases from J, the gap between germline ends came to 10 bases. The CDR3 has 15 amino acids. Germline V lookup: CDR1 SGHTA, CDR2 FQGNSA. The nonmyeloablative bone marrow transplants came from related graft donors, with transient mixed chimerism. The TCR sequence derives from a human patient who received a combined kidney and bone marrow transplant. Some T cells may be provided by the graft donor. The sequences come from CD4+ T cells from blood (PBMCs), collected 24 months after the transplant. This chain links TRBV7-2 with TRBJ2-1; D uncertain. The CDR3 loop is CASSSGPSSYNEQFF. The DNA for the CDR3 is TGTGCCAGCAGCTCCGGTCCGAGCTCCTACAATGAGCAGTTCTTC.